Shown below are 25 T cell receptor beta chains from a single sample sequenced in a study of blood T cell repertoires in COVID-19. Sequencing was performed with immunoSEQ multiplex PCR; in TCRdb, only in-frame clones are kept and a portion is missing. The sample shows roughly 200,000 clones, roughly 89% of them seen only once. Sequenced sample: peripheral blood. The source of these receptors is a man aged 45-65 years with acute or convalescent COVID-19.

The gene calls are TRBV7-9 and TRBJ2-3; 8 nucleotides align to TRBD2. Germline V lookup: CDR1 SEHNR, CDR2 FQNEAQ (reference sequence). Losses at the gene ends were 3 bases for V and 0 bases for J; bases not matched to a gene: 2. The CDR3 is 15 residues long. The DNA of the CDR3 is TGTGCCAGCAGCTTTCAGCGGGGGAGCACAGATACGCAGTATTTT. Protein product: CASSFQRGSTDTQYF.

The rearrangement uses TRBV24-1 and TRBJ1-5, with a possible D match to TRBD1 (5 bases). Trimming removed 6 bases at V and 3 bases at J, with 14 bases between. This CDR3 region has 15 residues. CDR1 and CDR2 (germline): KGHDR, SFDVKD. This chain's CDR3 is CATSSSSRDNQPQHF. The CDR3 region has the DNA TGTGCCACCAGTTCAAGTTCCAGGGACAATCAGCCCCAGCATTTT.

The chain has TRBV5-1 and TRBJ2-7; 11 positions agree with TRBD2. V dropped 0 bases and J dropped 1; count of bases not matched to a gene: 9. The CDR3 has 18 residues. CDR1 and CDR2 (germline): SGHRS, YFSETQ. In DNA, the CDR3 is TGCGCCAGCAGCTTGGGTGGTCTAGCGGGAGGATCTTCCTACGAGCAGTACTTC. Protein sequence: CASSLGGLAGGSSYEQYF.

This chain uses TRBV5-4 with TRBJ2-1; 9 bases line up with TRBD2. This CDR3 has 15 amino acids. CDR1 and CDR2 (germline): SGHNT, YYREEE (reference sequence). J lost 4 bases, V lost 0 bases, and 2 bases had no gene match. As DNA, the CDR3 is TGTGCCAGCAGCTTGGGACTAGCGGATTACAATGAGCAGTTCTTC. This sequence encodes CASSLGLADYNEQFF.

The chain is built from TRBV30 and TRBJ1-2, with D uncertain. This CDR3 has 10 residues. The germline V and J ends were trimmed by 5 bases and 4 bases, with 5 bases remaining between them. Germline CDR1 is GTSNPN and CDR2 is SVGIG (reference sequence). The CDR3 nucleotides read TGTGCCTGGGGCTTCTATGGCTACACCTTC. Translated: CAWGFYGYTF. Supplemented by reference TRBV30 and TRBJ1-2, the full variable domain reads SQTIHQWPATLVQPVGSPLSLECTVEGTSNPNLYWYRQAAGRGLQLLFYSVGIGQISSEVPQNLSASRPQDRQFILSSKKLLLSDSGFYLCAWGFYGYTFGSGTRLTVV.

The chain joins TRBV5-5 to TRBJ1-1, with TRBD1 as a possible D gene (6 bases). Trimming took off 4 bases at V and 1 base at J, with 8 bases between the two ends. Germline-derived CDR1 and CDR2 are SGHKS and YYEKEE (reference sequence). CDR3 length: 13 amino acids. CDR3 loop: CASSMTGNTEAFF. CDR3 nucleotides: TGTGCCAGCAGCATGACAGGGAACACTGAAGCTTTCTTT.

CDR3: CASSLATDRGHSPLHF. The DNA of the CDR3 is TGCGCCAGCAGCTTGGCGACCGACAGGGGGCATTCACCCCTCCACTTT. This sequence joins TRBV5-1 and TRBJ1-6, with 10 bases fitting TRBD1. From germline, CDR1 is SGHRS and CDR2 YFSETQ. The CDR3 length is 16 residues. V trimming: 0 bases; J trimming: 8 bases; junction bases outside the gene matches: 5. Variable domain in full (rest from reference TRBV5-1 and TRBJ1-6): KAGVTQTPRYLIKTRGQQVTLSCSPISGHRSVSWYQQTPGQGLQFLFEYFSETQRNKGNFPGRFSGRQFSNSRSEMNVSTLELGDSALYLCASSLATDRGHSPLHFGNGTRLTVT.

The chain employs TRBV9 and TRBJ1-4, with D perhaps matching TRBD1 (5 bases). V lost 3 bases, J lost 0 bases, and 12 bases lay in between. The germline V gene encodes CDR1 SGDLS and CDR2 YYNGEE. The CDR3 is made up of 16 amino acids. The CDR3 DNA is TGTGCCAGCAGCGGACGCGGGGACGCAACTAATGAAAAACTGTTTTTT. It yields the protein CASSGRGDATNEKLFF.

The CDR3 bases are TGTGCCAGCAGTCGGACAGGGGACAGCTACGAGCAGTACTTC. This sequence encodes CASSRTGDSYEQYF. This chain joins TRBV6-4 and TRBJ2-7; TRBD1 aligns across 9 bases. V gave up 5 bases and J gave up 3 bases; unmatched junction bases: 5. The germline gives CDR1 MRHNA, CDR2 SNTAGT. The CDR3 extends over 14 amino acids.

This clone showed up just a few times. The DNA of the CDR3 is TGTGCCAGCAGCCCGACCGCGGGGGGTCTTGACATTCAGTACTTC. This encodes CASSPTAGGLDIQYF. This chain links TRBV7-9 with TRBJ2-4, with 8 bases aligning to TRBD2. CDR3 length equals 15 residues. Per germline, CDR1 SEHNR and CDR2 FQNEAQ (reference sequence). The junction had 11 bases not matched to a gene; V was cut back by 5 bases and J by 8 bases.

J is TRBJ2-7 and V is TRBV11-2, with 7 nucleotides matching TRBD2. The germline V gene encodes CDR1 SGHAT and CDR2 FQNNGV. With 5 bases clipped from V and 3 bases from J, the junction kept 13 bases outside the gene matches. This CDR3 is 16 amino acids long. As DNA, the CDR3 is TGTGCCAGCAGCCTATCCCCGGGGGGAGGGCACTACGAGCAGTACGTC. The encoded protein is CASSLSPGGGHYEQYV.

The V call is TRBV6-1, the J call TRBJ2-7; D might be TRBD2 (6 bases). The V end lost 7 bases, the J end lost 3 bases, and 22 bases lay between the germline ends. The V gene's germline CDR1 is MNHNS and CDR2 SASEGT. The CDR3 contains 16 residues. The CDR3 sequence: CASTQALGRTFYEQYF. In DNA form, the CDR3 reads TGTGCCAGCACTCAAGCTCTAGGGAGGACCTTCTACGAGCAGTACTTC.

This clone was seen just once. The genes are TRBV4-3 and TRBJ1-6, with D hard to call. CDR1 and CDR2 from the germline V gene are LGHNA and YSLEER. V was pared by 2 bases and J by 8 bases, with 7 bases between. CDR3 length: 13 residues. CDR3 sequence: CASSQSVDSPLHF. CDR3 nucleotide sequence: TGCGCCAGCAGCCAATCGGTCGATTCACCCCTCCACTTT.

CDR3 sequence: CASSQRRESYEKLFF. In DNA form, the CDR3 reads TGCGCCAGCAGCCAGAGGCGGGAATCCTATGAAAAACTGTTTTTT. This chain joins TRBV4-3 and TRBJ1-4; D uncertain. The CDR3 is made up of 15 amino acids. CDR1 and CDR2 (germline): LGHNA, YSLEER. V was cut by 3 bases and J by 6 bases, with 14 bases left in between.

CDR3: CATSRDLLVRYGYTF. As DNA, the CDR3 is TGTGCCACCAGCAGAGATCTGTTGGTTCGGTATGGCTACACCTTC. This sequence joins TRBV15 and TRBJ1-2; D remains ambiguous. CDR3 length: 15 amino acids. Germline lookup yields CDR1 LNHNV and CDR2 YYDKDF (reference sequence). Trimming shortened V by 0 bases and J by 5 bases, and 13 bases separated the two germline ends.

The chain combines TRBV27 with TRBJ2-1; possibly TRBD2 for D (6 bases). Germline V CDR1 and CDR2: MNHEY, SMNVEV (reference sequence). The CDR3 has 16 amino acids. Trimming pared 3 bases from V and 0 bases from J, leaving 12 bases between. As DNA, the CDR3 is TGTGCCAGCAGTTTTGGCGGGATAAGCTCCTACAATGAGCAGTTCTTC. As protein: CASSFGGISSYNEQFF.

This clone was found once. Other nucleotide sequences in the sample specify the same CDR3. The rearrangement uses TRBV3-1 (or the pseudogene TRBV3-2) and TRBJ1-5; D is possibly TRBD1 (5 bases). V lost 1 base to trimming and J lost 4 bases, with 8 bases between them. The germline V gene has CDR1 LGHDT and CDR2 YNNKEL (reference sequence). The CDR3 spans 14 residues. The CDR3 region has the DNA TGTGCCAGCAGCCAAGGGGGCGGAAATCAGCCCCAGCATTTT. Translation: CASSQGGGNQPQHF.

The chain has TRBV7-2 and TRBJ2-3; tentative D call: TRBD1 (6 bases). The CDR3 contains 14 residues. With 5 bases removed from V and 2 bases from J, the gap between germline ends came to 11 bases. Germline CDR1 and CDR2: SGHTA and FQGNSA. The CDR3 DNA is TGTGCCAGCAGCGTAGGACAGCACACAGATACGCAGTATTTT. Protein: CASSVGQHTDTQYF.

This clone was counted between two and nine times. The CDR3 protein is CASSADRLDNEQFF. The CDR3 nucleotides read TGCGCCAGCAGTGCGGACAGGCTTGACAATGAGCAGTTCTTC. The chain combines TRBV5-1 with TRBJ2-1; 7 bases line up with TRBD1. The germline gives CDR1 SGHRS, CDR2 YFSETQ. Unmatched junction bases numbered 7, after V lost 5 bases and J lost 5 bases. The CDR3 sequence is 14 residues long.

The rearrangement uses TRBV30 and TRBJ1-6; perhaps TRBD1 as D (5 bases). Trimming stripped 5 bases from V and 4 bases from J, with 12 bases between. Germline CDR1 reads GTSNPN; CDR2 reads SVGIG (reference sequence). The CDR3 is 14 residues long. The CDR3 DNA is TGTGCCTGGCACCAGGGAGGGTATAATTCACCCCTCCACTTT. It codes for CAWHQGGYNSPLHF.

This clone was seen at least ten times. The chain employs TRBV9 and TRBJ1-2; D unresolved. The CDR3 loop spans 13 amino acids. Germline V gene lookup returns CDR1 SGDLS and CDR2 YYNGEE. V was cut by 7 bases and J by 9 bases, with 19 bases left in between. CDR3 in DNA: TGTGCCAGCCTTGGAGGGAGGGAACGCCGCTACACCTTC. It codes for CASLGGRERRYTF.

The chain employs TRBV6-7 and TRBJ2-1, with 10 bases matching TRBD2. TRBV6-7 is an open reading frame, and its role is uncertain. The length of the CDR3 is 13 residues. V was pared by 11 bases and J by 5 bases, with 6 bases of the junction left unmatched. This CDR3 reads CAGSGRAHNEQFF. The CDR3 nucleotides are TGTGCCGGAAGCGGGAGGGCCCACAATGAGCAGTTCTTC.

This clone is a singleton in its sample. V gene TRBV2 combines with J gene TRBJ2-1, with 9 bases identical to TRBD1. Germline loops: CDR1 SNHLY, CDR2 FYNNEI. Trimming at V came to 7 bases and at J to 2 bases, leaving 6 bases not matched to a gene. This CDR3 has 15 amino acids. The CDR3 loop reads CASKKGQGTYNEQFF. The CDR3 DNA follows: TGTGCCAGCAAGAAGGGACAGGGTACCTACAATGAGCAGTTCTTC.

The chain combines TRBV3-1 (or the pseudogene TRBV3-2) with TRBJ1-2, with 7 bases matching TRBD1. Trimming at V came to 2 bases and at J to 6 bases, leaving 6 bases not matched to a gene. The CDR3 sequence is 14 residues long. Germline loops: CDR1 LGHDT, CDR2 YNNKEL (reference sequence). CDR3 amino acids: CASSQRGTENGYTF. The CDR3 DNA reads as TGTGCCAGCAGCCAAAGGGGGACAGAAAATGGCTACACCTTC.

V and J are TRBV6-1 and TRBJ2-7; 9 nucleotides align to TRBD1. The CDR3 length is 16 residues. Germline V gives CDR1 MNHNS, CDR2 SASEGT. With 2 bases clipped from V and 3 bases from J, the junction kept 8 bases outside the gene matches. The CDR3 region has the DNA TGTGCCAGCAGTGAAATTGCGGGACAGGGAAACTACGAGCAGTACGTC. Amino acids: CASSEIAGQGNYEQYV.